These 7 T cell receptor beta chains originate from one sample sequenced in a study of post-analysis software for immune sequencing data. Points from the study as a whole: A handful of TRBV segments were significantly more frequent in patients than in controls. TRBV5-6, TRBV5-1 and TRBV20-1 were among these segments.

Unique molecular identifiers tagged the TCR beta cDNA libraries. From the PCR reads, TCRdb called clonotypes with MiXCR, one entry per CDR3 protein. The data contain about 460,000 distinct CDR3 sequences, around 40% of them singletons. These receptors have no identified antigens. Sequencing was done on a sample of blood. The receptors stem from a girl between 10 and 17 years old with multiple sclerosis.

This clonotype was seen a handful of times. J is TRBJ2-7 and V is TRBV10-2; TRBD2 aligns across 9 bases. Germline V CDR1 and CDR2: WSHSY, SAAADI. This CDR3 contains 15 residues. Trimming took 5 bases from V and 6 from J; bases not matched to a gene: 11. The CDR3 nucleotides are TGCGCCAGCAGTTCATCTAGCGGGAAAAGATTCGAGCAGTACTTC. This translates into CASSSSSGKRFEQYF.

The gene calls are TRBV10-1 and TRBJ2-7, with a tentative D call TRBD1 (5 bases). The CDR3 has 12 residues. Germline lookup yields CDR1 WNHNN and CDR2 SYGVQD (reference sequence). V lost 8 bases and J 7 bases, leaving 15 bases between the germline ends. The DNA for the CDR3 is TGCGCCAGCGGGGCAGGCGGTGGTGAGCAGTACTTC. Its protein product is CASGAGGGEQYF.

The CDR3 DNA is TGTGCCAGCAGCTTAGATGTGACGGTATTCTCCTACGAGCAGTACTTC. Amino acids: CASSLDVTVFSYEQYF. The V call is TRBV7-9, the J call TRBJ2-7, with unresolved D. Germline assignment: CDR1 SEHNR and CDR2 FQNEAQ (reference sequence). CDR3 length: 16 residues. Trimming removed 1 base at V and 0 bases at J, with 13 bases between.

Notes on this clonotype: Because the CDR3's place on the DNA is in doubt, the DNA is left out and the CDR3 is given as listed by TCRdb. The V gene is TRBV4-1, the J gene TRBJ2-1; TRBD1 was called by the table and not checked on the DNA. From germline, CDR1 is MGHRA and CDR2 YSYEKL. The CDR3 sequence runs 15 residues, both termini included. The CDR3 loop is CASSFGTGANNERFF.

This clonotype occurred a few times. The chain employs TRBV20-1 and TRBJ2-1, with 8 bases identical to TRBD2. With V trimmed by 0 bases and J by 6 bases, 7 bases remained unmatched. This CDR3 is 15 amino acids long. Germline CDR1 and CDR2: DFQATT and SNEGSKA (reference sequence). This CDR3 is CSARDRLAPPNEQFF. The CDR3 nucleotides are TGCAGTGCTAGAGACAGACTAGCGCCTCCCAATGAGCAGTTCTTC.

The chain has TRBV29-1 and TRBJ2-4, with D perhaps TRBD2 (6 bases). The DNA end is a closer match to TRBJ2-5, so the J assignment may be wrong. Germline CDR1 reads SQVTM; CDR2 reads ANQGSEA. The CDR3 loop spans 13 amino acids. The CDR3 DNA is TGCAGCGCTGTGACTAGTGTTGCGGAGACCCAGTACTTC. Translating it yields CSAVTSVAETQYF.

This clonotype was observed a few times. The chain couples TRBV20-1 to TRBJ2-3; 7 positions match TRBD2. The J segment lost 2 bases and the V segment lost 2 bases, leaving 4 bases of the junction unmatched. This CDR3 is built from 14 residues. In germline, CDR1 is DFQATT, CDR2 SNEGSKA (reference sequence). CDR3 protein: CSARTSVVTDTQYF. The CDR3 bases are TGCAGTGCTAGAACTAGCGTCGTCACAGATACGCAGTATTTT.